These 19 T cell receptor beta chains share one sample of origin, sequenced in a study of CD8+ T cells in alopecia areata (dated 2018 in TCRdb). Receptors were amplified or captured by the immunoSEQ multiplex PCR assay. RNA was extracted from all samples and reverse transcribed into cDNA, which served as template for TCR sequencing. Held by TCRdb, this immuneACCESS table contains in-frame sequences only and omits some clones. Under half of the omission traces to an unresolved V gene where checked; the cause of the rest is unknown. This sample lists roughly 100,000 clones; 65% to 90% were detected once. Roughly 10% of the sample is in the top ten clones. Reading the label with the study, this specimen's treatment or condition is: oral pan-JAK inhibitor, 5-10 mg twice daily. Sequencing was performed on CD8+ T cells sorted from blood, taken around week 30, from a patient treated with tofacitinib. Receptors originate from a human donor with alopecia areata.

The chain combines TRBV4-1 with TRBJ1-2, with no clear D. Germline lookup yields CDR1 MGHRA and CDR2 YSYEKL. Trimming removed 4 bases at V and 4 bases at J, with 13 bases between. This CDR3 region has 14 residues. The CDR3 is CASSPAGGSYGYTF. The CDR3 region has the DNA TGCGCCAGCAGCCCAGCCGGTGGTTCCTATGGCTACACCTTC.

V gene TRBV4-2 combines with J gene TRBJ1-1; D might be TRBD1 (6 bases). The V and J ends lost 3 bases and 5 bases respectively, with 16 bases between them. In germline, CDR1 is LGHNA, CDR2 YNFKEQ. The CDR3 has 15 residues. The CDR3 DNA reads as TGTGCCAGCAGCCACTTCGGGGGGCTGGATACTGAAGCTTTCTTT. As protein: CASSHFGGLDTEAFF.

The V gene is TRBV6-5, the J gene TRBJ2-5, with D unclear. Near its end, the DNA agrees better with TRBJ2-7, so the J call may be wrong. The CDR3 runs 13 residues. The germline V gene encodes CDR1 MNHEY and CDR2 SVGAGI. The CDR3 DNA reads TGTGCCAGCAGTTACTCGTCCTCCTACGAGCAGTACTTC. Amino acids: CASSYSSSYEQYF.

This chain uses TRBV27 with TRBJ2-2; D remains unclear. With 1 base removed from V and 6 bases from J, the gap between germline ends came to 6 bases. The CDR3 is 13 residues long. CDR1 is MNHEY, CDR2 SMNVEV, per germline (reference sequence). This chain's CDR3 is CASSLLGSGELFF. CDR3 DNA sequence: TGTGCCAGCAGTTTATTGGGCTCCGGGGAGCTGTTTTTT.

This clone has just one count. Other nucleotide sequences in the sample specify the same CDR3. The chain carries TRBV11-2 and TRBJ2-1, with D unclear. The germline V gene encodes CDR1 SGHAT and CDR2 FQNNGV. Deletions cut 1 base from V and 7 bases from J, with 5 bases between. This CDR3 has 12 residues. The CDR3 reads CASSLGVNEQFF. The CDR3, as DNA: TGTGCCAGCAGCTTAGGGGTAAATGAGCAGTTCTTC.

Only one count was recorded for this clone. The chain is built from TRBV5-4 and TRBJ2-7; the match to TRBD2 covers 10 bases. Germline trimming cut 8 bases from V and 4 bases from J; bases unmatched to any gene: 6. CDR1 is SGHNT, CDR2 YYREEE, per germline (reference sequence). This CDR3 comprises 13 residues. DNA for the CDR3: TGTGCCAGTCGACCGGGACTAGCGTACGAGCAGTACTTC. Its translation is CASRPGLAYEQYF.

The CDR3 reads CAWDEQFF. As DNA, the CDR3 is TGTGCCTGGGATGAGCAGTTCTTC. The chain couples TRBV30 to TRBJ2-1; D gene unclear. This CDR3 is 8 amino acids long. Between the trimmed V and J ends, which lost 5 bases and 8 bases, there was a span of 1 base. Germline lookup yields CDR1 GTSNPN and CDR2 SVGIG (reference sequence).

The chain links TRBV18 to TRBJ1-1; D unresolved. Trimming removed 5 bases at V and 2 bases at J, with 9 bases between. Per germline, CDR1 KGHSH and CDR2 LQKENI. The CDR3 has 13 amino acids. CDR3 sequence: CASSEGSNTEAFF. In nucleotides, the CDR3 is TGTGCCAGCTCAGAGGGTTCCAACACTGAAGCTTTCTTT.

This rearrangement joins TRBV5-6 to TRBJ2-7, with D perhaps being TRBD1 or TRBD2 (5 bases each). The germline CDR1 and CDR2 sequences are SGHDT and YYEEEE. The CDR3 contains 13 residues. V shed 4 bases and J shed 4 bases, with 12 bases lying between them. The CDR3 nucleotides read TGTGCCAGCAGCCTCCGGGACGGATACGAGCAGTACTTC. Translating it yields CASSLRDGYEQYF.

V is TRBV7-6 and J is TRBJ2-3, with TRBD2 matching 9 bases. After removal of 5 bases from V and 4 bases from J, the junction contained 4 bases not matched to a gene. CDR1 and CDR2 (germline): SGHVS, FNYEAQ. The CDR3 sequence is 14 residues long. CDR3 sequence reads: CASSLSGGADTQYF. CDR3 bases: TGTGCCAGCAGCCTTAGCGGGGGCGCAGATACGCAGTATTTT. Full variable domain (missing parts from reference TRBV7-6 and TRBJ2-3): GAGVSQSPRYKVTKRGQDVALRCDPISGHVSLYWYRQALGQGPEFLTYFNYEAQQDKSGLPNDRFSAERPEGSISTLTIQRTEQRDSAMYRCASSLSGGADTQYFGPGTRLTVL.

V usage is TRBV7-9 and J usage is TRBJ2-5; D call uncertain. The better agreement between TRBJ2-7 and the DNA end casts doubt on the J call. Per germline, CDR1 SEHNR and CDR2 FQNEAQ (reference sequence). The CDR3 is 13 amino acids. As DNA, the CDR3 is TGTGCCAGCAGCCCGGAGTCCAGTAACGAGCAGTACTTC. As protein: CASSPESSNEQYF.

This chain's CDR3 is CASSQEKGRLTGANVLTF. Here the CDR3 DNA reads TGTGCCAGCAGCCAGGAAAAGGGTCGGTTGACTGGGGCCAACGTCCTGACTTTC. The chain is built from TRBV7-9 and TRBJ2-6; unclear D gene. V was clipped by 5 bases and J by 2 bases, with 19 bases between them. The CDR3 totals 18 residues. CDR1 SEHNR and CDR2 FQNEAQ come from the germline V gene (reference sequence).

The CDR3 loop is CSVERAGSGYGYTF. CDR3 nucleotide sequence: TGCAGCGTTGAAAGGGCAGGGTCTGGCTATGGCTACACCTTC. The V gene is TRBV29-1, the J gene TRBJ1-2; maybe TRBD1 (5 bases). Germline CDR1 reads SQVTM; CDR2 reads ANQGSEA. V dropped 2 bases and J dropped 4 bases, with 14 bases sitting between them. The CDR3 has 14 amino acids.

CDR3: CSAEVGGAEKLFF. CDR3 coding DNA: TGCAGCGCCGAAGTGGGTGGCGCTGAAAAACTGTTTTTT. V gene TRBV29-1 combines with J gene TRBJ1-4; D gene uncertain. V lost 7 bases and J lost 7, with 16 bases in between. CDR1 and CDR2 from the germline V gene are SQVTM and ANQGSEA. This CDR3 comprises 13 residues.

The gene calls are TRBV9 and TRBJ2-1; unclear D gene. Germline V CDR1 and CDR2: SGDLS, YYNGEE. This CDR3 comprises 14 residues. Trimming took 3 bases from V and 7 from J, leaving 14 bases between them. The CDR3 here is CASSEEGGYNEQFF. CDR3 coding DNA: TGTGCCAGCAGCGAGGAAGGTGGCTATAATGAGCAGTTCTTC.

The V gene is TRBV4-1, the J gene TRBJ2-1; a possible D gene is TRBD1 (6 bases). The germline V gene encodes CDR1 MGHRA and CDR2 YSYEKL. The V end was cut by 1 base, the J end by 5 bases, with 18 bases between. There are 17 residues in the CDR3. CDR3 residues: CASSQVIERGRDNEQFF. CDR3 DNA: TGCGCCAGCAGCCAAGTTATTGAGAGGGGGAGAGACAATGAGCAGTTCTTC.

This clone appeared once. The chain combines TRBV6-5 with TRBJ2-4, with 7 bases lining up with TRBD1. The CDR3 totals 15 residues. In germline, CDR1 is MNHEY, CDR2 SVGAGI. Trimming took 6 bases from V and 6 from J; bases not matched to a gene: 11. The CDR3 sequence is CASSARTGPSNIQYF. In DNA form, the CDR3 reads TGTGCCAGCAGCGCCAGGACAGGCCCATCAAACATTCAGTACTTC.

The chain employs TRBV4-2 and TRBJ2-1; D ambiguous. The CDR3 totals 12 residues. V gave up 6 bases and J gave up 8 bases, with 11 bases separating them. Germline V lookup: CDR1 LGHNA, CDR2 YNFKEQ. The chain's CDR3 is CASSLGRDEQFF. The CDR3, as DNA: TGTGCCAGCAGTCTAGGACGGGATGAGCAGTTCTTC.

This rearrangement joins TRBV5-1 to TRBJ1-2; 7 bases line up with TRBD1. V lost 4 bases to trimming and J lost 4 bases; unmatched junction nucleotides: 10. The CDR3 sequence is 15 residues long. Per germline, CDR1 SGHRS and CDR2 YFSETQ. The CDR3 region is CASSETGPRFYGYTF. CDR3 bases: TGCGCCAGCAGCGAGACAGGGCCAAGATTCTATGGCTACACCTTC.